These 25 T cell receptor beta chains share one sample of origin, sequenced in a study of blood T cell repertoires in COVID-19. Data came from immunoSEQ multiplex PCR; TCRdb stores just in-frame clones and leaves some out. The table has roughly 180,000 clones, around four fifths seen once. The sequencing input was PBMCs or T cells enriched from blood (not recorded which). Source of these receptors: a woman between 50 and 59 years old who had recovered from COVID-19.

The CDR3 DNA follows: TGTGCCAGCAGTGAAGATACAGGGACCCTCGTC. It codes for CASSEDTGTLV. The genes are TRBV6-1 and TRBJ2-7; a weak D match, TRBD1 (6 bases). Germline assignment: CDR1 MNHNS and CDR2 SASEGT. The CDR3 totals 11 residues.

The CDR3 loop reads CASSYQGGGLYEQYV. The CDR3, as DNA: TGTGCCAGCAGTTACCAAGGAGGCGGCCTTTACGAGCAGTACGTC. The chain recombines TRBV6-6 with TRBJ2-7; D perhaps matches TRBD2 (5 bases). CDR1 and CDR2 from the germline V gene are MNHNY and SVGAGI (reference sequence). The CDR3 length is 15 residues. V lost 2 bases to trimming and J lost 4 bases, with 15 bases between them.

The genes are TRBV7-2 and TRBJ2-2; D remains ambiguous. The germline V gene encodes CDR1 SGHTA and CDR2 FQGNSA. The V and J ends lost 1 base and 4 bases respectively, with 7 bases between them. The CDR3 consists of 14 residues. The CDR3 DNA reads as TGTGCCAGCAGCTTAGGGCAGCGCACCGGGGAGCTGTTTTTT. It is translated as CASSLGQRTGELFF.

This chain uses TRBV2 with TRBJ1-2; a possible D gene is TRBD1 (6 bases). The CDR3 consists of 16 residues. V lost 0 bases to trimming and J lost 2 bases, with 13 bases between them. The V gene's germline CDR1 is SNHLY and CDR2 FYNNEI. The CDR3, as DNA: TGTGCCAGCAGTGAAGCCCCGGCGGGGGCGAACTATGGCTACACCTTC. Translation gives CASSEAPAGANYGYTF.

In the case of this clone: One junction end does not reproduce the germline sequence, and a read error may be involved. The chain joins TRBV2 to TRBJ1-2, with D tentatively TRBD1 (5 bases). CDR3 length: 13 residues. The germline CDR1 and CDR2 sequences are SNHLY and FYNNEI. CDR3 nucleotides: TGTGCCAGCAGGGAAGGACAAGGCTATGGCTACACCTTC. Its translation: CASREGQGYGYTF.

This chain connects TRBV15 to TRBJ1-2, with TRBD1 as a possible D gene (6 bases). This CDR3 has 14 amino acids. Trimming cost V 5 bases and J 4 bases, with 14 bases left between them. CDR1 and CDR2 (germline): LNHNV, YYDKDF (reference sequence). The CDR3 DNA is TGTGCCACCAGCCTACAGGGTGACGGCTATGGCTACACCTTC. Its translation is CATSLQGDGYGYTF.

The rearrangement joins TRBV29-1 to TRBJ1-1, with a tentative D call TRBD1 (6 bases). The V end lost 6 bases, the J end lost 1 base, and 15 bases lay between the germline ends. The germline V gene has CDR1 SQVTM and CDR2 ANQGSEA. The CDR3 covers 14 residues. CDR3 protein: CSVRGSTGNTEAFF. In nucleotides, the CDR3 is TGCAGCGTGAGGGGGTCGACGGGGAACACTGAAGCTTTCTTT.

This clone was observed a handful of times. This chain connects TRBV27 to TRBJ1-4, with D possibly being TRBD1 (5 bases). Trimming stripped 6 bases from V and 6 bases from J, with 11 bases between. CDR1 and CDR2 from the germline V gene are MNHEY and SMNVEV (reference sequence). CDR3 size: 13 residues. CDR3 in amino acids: CASSTTGDEKLFF. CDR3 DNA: TGTGCCAGCAGCACCACAGGAGATGAAAAACTGTTTTTT.

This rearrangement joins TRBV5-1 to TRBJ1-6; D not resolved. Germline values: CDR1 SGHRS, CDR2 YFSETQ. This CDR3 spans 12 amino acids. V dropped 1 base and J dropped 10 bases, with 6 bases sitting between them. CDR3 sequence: CASSLSGSPLHF. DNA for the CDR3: TGCGCCAGCAGCTTGTCCGGGTCACCCCTCCACTTT.

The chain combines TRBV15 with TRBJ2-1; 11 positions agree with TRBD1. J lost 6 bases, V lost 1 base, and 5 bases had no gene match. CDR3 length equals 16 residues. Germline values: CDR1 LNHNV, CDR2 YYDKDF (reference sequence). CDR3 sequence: CATSRGGGTGGNEQFF. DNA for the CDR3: TGTGCCACCAGCAGAGGTGGCGGGACAGGGGGCAATGAGCAGTTCTTC.

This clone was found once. CDR3: CASSPMLSNSPLHF. CDR3 coding DNA: TGTGCCAGCAGCCCCATGCTATCAAATTCACCCCTCCACTTT. The gene calls are TRBV6-6 and TRBJ1-6; D not resolved. The CDR3 extends over 14 amino acids. Germline V gene sequence: CDR1 MNHNY, CDR2 SVGAGI (reference sequence). V was shortened by 6 bases and J by 7 bases, with 13 bases between the two germline ends.

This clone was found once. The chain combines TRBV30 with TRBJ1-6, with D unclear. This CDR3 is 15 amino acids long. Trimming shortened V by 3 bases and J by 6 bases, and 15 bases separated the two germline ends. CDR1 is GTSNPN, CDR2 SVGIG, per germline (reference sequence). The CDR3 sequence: CAWRVPTPGNSPLHF. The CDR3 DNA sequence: TGTGCCTGGAGGGTCCCCACCCCCGGTAATTCACCCCTCCACTTT.

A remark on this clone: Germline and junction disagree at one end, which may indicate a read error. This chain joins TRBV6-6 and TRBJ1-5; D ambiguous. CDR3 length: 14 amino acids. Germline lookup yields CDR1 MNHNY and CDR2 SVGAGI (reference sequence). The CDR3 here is CASSYSPEARRLNF. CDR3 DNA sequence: TGTGCCAGCAGTTACTCACCGGAAGCTCGCAGACTAAATTTT.

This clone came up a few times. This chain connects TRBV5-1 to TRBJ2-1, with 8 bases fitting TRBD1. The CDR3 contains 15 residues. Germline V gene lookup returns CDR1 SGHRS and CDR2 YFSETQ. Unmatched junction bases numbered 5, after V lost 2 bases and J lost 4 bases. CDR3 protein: CASSFEQGGYNEQFF. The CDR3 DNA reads TGCGCCAGCAGCTTTGAACAGGGGGGATACAATGAGCAGTTCTTC.

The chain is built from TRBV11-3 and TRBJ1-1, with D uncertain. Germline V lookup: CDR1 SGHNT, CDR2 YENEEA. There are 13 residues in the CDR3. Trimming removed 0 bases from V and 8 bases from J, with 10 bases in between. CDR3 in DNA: TGTGCCAGCAGCTTAGAGGGCAACAGCGAAGCTTTCTTT. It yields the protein CASSLEGNSEAFF.

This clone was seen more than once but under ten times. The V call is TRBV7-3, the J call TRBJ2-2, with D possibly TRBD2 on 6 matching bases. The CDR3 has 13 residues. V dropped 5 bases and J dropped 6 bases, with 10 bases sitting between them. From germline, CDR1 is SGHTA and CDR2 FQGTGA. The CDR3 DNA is TGTGCCAGCAGCCCGGACTACCCCGGGGAGCTGTTTTTT. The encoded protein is CASSPDYPGELFF.

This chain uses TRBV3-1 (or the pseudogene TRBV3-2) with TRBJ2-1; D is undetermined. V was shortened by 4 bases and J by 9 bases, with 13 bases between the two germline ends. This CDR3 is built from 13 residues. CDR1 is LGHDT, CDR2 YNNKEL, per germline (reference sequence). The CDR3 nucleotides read TGTGCCAGCAGCCCACCCTCACGCGGTGAGCAGTTCTTC. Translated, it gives CASSPPSRGEQFF.

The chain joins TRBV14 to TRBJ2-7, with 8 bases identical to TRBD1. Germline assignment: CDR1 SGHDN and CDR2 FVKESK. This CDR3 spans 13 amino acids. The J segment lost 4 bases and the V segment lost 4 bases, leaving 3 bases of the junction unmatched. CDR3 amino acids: CASSPDRGYEQYV. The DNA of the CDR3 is TGTGCCAGCAGCCCCGACAGGGGATACGAGCAGTACGTC.

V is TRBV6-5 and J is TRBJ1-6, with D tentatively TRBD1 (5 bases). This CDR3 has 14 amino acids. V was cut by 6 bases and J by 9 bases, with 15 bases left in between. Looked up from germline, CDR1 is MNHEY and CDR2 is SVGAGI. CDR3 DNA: TGTGCCAGCAGATCAACAGGTGCCGTTTCACCCCTCCACTTT. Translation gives CASRSTGAVSPLHF.

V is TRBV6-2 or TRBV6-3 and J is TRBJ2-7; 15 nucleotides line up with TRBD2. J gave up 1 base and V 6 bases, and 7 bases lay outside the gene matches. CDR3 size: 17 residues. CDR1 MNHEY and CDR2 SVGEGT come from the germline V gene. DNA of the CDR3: TGTGCCAGCAGCTGGACTAGCGGGAGGGCCGGATCCTACGAGCAGTACGTC. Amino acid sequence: CASSWTSGRAGSYEQYV.

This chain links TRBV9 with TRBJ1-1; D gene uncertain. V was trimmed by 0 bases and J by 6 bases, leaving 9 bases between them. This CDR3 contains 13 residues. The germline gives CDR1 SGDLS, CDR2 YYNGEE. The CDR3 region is CASSVGARPEAFF. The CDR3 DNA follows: TGTGCCAGCAGCGTAGGGGCACGGCCTGAAGCTTTCTTT.

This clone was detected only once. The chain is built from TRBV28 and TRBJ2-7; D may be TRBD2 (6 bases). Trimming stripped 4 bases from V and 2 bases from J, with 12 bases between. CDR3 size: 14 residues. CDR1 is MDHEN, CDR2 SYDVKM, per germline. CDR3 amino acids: CASSSYGTAYEQYV. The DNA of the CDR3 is TGTGCCAGCAGTTCATACGGGACTGCCTACGAGCAGTACGTC.

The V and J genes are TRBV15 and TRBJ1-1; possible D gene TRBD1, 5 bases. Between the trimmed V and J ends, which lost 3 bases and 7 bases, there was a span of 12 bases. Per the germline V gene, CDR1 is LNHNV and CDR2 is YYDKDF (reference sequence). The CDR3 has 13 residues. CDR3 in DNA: TGTGCCACCAGCAGTAGGGGACTCCTTGAAGCTTTCTTT. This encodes CATSSRGLLEAFF.

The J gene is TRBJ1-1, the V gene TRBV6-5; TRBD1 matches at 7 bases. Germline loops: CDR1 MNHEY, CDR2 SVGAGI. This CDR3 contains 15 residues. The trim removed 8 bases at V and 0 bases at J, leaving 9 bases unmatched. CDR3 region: CASFLTGTVNTEAFF. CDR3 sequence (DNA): TGTGCCAGCTTCTTAACCGGGACAGTGAACACTGAAGCTTTCTTT.

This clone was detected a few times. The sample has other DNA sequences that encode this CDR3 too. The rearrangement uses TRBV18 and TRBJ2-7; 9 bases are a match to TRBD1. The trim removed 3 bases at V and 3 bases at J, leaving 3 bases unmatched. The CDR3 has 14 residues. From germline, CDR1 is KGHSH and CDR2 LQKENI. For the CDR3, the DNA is TGTGCCAGCTCACCCCGACAGGGGGTCTACGAGCAGTACGTC. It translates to CASSPRQGVYEQYV.